The 12 T cell receptor beta chains below were found in one sample sequenced in a study of cytomegalovirus exposure and HLA in healthy donors. Primers for the PCR totalled 60 Vbeta and 13 Jbeta. Using immunoSEQ multiplex PCR, the repertoire was profiled, and TCRdb retains in-frame clones only, with some absent. The sample consists of roughly 93,000 clones, around 77% of them appearing once. The sequenced sample was PBMCs. The receptors stem from a man aged 25 to 45 in good health and CMV-seronegative.

The gene calls are TRBV6-5 and TRBJ2-5; maybe TRBD2 (6 bases). The germline V and J ends were trimmed by 6 bases and 5 bases, with 19 bases remaining between them. CDR1 is MNHEY and CDR2 is SVGAGI in the germline V gene. CDR3 length: 15 residues. In DNA form, the CDR3 reads TGTGCCAGCAGGACCGGTGGGGGGTTAGGGGAGACCCAGTACTTC. As protein: CASRTGGGLGETQYF.

Only one count was recorded for this clone. The chain couples TRBV7-3 to TRBJ2-1, with 8 bases that match TRBD2. CDR3 length equals 13 residues. The germline V gene encodes CDR1 SGHTA and CDR2 FQGTGA. V shed 1 base and J 7 bases; nucleotides not matched to a gene: 0. The DNA of the CDR3 is TGTGCCAGCAGCTTAAGCGGGAGGAATGAGCAGTTCTTC. This sequence encodes CASSLSGRNEQFF.

The genes are TRBV7-6 and TRBJ2-5; TRBD1 is a possible D gene (6 bases). Trimming took 2 bases from V and 5 from J, leaving 12 bases between them. The CDR3 is 14 amino acids. Germline V CDR1 and CDR2: SGHVS, FNYEAQ. DNA for the CDR3: TGTGCCAGCAGCTTATACTCTCAGGGGGAGACCCAGTACTTC. Amino acid sequence: CASSLYSQGETQYF.

The CDR3 DNA sequence: TGTGCCAGCAGCGTAGGGGGGACAGCCGTGACTGAAGCTTTCTTT. This sequence encodes CASSVGGTAVTEAFF. This rearrangement joins TRBV9 to TRBJ1-1; 7 nucleotides align to TRBD1. This CDR3 region has 15 residues. Losses at the gene ends were 0 bases for V and 5 bases for J; bases not matched to a gene: 7. CDR1 and CDR2 (germline): SGDLS, YYNGEE.

This clone was observed a handful of times. The CDR3 region is CASRQGFPDTQYF. CDR3 coding DNA: TGCGCCAGCCGACAGGGGTTCCCAGATACGCAGTATTTT. The chain combines TRBV10-2 with TRBJ2-3, with TRBD1 matching over 8 bases. CDR1 and CDR2 (germline): WSHSY, SAAADI. The ends lost 8 bases at V and 4 bases at J; junction bases unmatched: 5. The CDR3 runs to 13 residues.

The V call is TRBV6-4, the J call TRBJ2-1; D gene unclear. Germline CDR1 is MRHNA and CDR2 is SNTAGT. The CDR3 has 12 residues. The ends were cut back, 2 bases at V and 4 bases at J, with 3 bases in the middle. This chain's CDR3 is CASSDEYNEQFF. The CDR3 coding sequence is TGTGCCAGCAGTGACGAGTACAATGAGCAGTTCTTC.

The rearrangement uses TRBV18 and TRBJ2-4, with TRBD1 matching over 8 bases. The length of the CDR3 is 15 residues. Germline V gene sequence: CDR1 KGHSH, CDR2 LQKENI. V lost 2 bases and J lost 8; bases outside the gene matches: 8. CDR3 loop: CASSPLRTGLDIQYF. CDR3 nucleotides: TGTGCCAGCTCACCATTGAGGACAGGGTTAGACATTCAGTACTTC.

The rearrangement joins TRBV4-1 to TRBJ2-2, with D possibly TRBD1 on 6 matching bases. This CDR3 has 15 amino acids. The ends were cut back, 1 base at V and 4 bases at J, with 10 bases in the middle. The germline gives CDR1 MGHRA, CDR2 YSYEKL. The CDR3 loop reads CASSQVGALTGELFF. In nucleotides, the CDR3 is TGCGCCAGCAGCCAAGTGGGGGCTCTCACCGGGGAGCTGTTTTTT.

The rearrangement links TRBV10-1 to TRBJ2-7, with D possibly matching TRBD1 (5 bases). Trimming stripped 1 base from V and 1 base from J, with 17 bases between. The CDR3 is 17 amino acids. Germline V gene data show CDR1 as WNHNN and CDR2 as SYGVQD (reference sequence). This chain's CDR3 is CASSEWQRDRGSYEQYV. The CDR3 DNA sequence: TGCGCCAGCAGTGAGTGGCAGCGCGATAGGGGTTCCTACGAGCAGTACGTC.

The gene calls are TRBV27 and TRBJ2-1, with 12 bases aligning to TRBD2. Trimming took 5 bases from V and 0 from J; bases not matched to a gene: 2. The CDR3 sequence is 16 residues long. Germline CDR1 is MNHEY and CDR2 is SMNVEV (reference sequence). The CDR3 sequence: CASSPTSGSSYNEQFF. The CDR3 DNA reads as TGTGCCAGCAGTCCGACTAGCGGGAGCTCCTACAATGAGCAGTTCTTC.

The chain links TRBV21-1 to TRBJ1-2. TRBV21-1 counts as a pseudogene. The CDR3 spans 16 residues. CDR3 bases: TGTGCCAGCAGCAAAGGGCGACGGGGGGGTGACTATGGCTACACCTTC. It codes for CASSKGRRGGDYGYTF.

Only one count was recorded for this clone. This chain uses TRBV4-3 with TRBJ2-5, with a tentative D call TRBD1 (5 bases). The CDR3 consists of 18 residues. The ends were cut back, 0 bases at V and 5 bases at J, with 22 bases in the middle. CDR1 LGHNA and CDR2 YSLEER come from the germline V gene. The CDR3 DNA sequence: TGCGCCAGCAGCCAAGATCAGTTCGGGCAGGGCTCTGGTGAGACCCAGTACTTC. It specifies CASSQDQFGQGSGETQYF.